This T cell receptor beta chain is from a study of CD8 T cells in Susac syndrome. Overall study: Clinical remission applied to under ten sequenced Susac syndrome patients, and about 6 had active disease. There were Susac syndrome patients who were therapy-naive at blood draw, others on corticosteroids, and others on intravenous immunoglobulin alone.

With random hexamers, 0.5 to 1 ug RNA was reverse transcribed. Amplification of TCR beta CDR3 used immunoSEQ multiplex PCR across 54 Vbeta and 13 Jbeta. TCRdb independently ran MiXCR on the immunoSEQ multiplex PCR reads; one entry per CDR3 protein. This sample has some 110,000 distinct CDR3 sequences, with 96% found just once. J gave up 8 bases and V 4 bases, and 7 bases lay outside the gene matches. There are 13 residues in the CDR3. Germline CDR1 reads SGHRS; CDR2 reads YFSETQ. V usage is TRBV5-1 and J usage is TRBJ2-5, with 8 nucleotides matching TRBD1. This TCR came from a human donor with Susac syndrome. The sample comprised CD4+ T cells from PBMCs. The CDR3 spells CASSLGQVETQYF. For the CDR3, the DNA is TGCGCCAGCAGCCTGGGACAGGTTGAAACCCAGTACTTC.